The source of this TCR beta chain is a study of blood T cell repertoires in COVID-19. Germline V lookup: CDR1 MNHEY, CDR2 SMNVEV (reference sequence). The CDR3 loop spans 14 amino acids. Repertoires were generated with immunoSEQ multiplex PCR, while TCRdb's copy carries only in-frame clones and drops some. This table has about 230,000 clones, roughly 84% appearing once. Sequencing input: peripheral blood. This rearrangement joins TRBV27 to TRBJ2-1, with TRBD2 matching over 12 bases. The receptor comes from a man in his fifties or sixties with active or convalescent COVID-19. This chain's CDR3 is CATGLAGGRDEQFF. As DNA, the CDR3 is TGTGCTACAGGGCTAGCGGGGGGGAGGGATGAGCAGTTCTTC.